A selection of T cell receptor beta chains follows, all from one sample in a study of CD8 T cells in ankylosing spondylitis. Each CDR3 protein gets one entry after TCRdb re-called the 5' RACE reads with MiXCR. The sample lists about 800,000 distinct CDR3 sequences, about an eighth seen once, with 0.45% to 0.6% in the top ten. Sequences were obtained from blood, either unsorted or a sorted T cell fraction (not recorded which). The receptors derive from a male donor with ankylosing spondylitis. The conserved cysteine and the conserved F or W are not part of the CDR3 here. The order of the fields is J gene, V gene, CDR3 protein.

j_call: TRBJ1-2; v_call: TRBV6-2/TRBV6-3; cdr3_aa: ASSYTGDPGYT
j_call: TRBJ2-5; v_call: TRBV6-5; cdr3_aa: ASSYRGGKQETQY
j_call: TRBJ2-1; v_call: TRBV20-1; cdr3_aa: SARTSGLSPSSYNEQF
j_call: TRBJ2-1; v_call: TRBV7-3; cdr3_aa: ASSLRGSTYNEQF
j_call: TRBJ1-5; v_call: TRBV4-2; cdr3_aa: ASSNWGGDGDNQPQH
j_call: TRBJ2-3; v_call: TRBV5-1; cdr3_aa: ASSPGTGVFADTQY
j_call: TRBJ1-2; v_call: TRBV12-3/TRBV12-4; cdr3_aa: ASSLAGGNGGYT
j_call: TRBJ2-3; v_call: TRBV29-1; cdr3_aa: SVTSSADTQY
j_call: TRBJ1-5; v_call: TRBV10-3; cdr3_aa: AINDRDNQPQH
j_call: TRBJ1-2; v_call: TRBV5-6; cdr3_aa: ASSLGQMEFGYT
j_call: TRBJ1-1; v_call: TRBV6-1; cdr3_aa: ASSRDRGQTEAF
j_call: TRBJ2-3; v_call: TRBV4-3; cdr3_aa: ASSQLAGNTDTQY
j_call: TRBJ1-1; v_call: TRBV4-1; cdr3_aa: ASSQGIQNEAF
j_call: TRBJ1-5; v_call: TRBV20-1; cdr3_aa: SASSGAQPQH